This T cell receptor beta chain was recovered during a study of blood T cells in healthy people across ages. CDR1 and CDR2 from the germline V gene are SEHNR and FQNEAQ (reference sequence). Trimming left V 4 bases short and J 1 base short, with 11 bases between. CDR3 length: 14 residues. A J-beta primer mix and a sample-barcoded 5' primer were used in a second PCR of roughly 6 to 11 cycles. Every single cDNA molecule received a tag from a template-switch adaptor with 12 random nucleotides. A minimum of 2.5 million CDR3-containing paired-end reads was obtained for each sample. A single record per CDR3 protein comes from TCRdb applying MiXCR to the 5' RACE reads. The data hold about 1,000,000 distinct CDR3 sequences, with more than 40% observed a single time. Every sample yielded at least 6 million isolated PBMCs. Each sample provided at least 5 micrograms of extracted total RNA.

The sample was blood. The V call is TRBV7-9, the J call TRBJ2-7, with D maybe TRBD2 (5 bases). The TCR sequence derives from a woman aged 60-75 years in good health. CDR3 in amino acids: CASSWAAGSYEQYF. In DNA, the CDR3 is TGTGCCAGCAGCTGGGCGGCGGGTTCCTACGAGCAGTACTTC.